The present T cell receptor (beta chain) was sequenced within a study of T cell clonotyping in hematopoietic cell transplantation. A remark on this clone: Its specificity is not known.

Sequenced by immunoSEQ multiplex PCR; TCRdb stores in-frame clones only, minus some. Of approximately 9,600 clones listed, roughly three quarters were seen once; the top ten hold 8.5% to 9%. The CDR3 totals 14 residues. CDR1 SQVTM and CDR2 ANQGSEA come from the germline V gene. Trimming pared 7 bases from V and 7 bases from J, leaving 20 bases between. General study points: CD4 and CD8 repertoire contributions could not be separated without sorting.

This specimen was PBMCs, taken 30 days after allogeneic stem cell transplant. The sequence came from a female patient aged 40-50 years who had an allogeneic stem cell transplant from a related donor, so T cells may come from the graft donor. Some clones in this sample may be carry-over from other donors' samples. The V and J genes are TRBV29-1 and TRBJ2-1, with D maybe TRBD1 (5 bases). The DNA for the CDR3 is TGCAGCGCTGGTCCAGGGAATTCGAGGAATGAGCAGTTCTTC. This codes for CSAGPGNSRNEQFF.